This T cell receptor (beta chain) was found in a study of cytomegalovirus exposure and HLA in healthy donors. Germline CDR1 SNHLY, CDR2 FYNNEI. The length of the CDR3 is 16 residues. The trim removed 6 bases at V and 5 bases at J, leaving 16 bases unmatched. This clone was detected only once. Its antigen remains unknown. Each donor was healthy, and each was a bone marrow donor. Study outcomes and limitations: Reportedly, a later analysis found an Asian-associated ancestry cluster had fewer N-insertions than the roughly 700-donor mean. TRBV6-2, TRBV6-3 and other indistinguishable V segments were excluded. Some public TCRs appeared in many individuals, while most sequences were rare.

The PCR used 60 Vbeta and 13 Jbeta primers. The protocol was immunoSEQ multiplex PCR, while the TCRdb copy is restricted to in-frame clones and leaves out a portion. The sample lists tens of thousands of clones; approximately 80% were seen once. The receptor was isolated from a female donor in good health and CMV-seronegative. The J gene is TRBJ2-7, the V gene TRBV2; 7 bases match TRBD2. Sequences were obtained from PBMCs. This CDR3 is CASRGGEWEHVNEQYF. CDR3 in DNA: TGTGCCAGCAGGGGGGGGGAGTGGGAACATGTCAACGAGCAGTACTTC.